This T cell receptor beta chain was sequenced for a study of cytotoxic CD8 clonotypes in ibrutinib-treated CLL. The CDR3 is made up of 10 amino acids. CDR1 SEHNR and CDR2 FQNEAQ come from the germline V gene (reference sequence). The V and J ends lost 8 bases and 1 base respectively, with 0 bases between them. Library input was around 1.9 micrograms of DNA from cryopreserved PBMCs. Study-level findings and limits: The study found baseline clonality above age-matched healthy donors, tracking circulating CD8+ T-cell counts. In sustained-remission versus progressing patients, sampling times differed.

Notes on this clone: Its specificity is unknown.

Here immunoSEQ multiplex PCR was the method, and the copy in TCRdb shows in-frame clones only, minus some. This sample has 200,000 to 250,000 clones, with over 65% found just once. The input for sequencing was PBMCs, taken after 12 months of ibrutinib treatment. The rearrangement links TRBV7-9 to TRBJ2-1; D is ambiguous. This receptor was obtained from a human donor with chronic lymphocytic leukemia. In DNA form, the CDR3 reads TGTGCCAGCTCCTACAATGAGCAGTTCTTC. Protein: CASSYNEQFF.